Given below is one T cell receptor beta chain in context. Antigen unknown. The data were obtained in a study of T cell responses to AZD1222 COVID-19 vaccine. Overall study results and limits: After the peak T cell response, and only then, were repertoires sampled.

Germline loops: CDR1 KGHSH, CDR2 LQKENI. This CDR3 region has 12 residues. The V end lost 6 bases, the J end lost 2 bases, and 7 bases lay between the germline ends. Produced via immunoSEQ multiplex PCR; TCRdb's table is partial and in-frame only. The sample carries 150,000 or so clones, 85% to 95% recorded once. The source of this sequence is an adult who received the AZD1222 COVID-19 vaccine. Here the sequenced sample was peripheral blood, taken 28 days after the second AZD1222 dose. This chain uses TRBV18 with TRBJ2-5; tentative D call: TRBD2 (6 bases). CDR3 in DNA: TGTGCCAGCTCCGGGGGTCAAGAGACCCAGTACTTC. Encoded protein: CASSGGQETQYF. Supplemented by reference TRBV18 and TRBJ2-5, the full variable domain reads NAGVMQNPRHLVRRRGQEARLRCSPMKGHSHVYWYRQLPEEGLKFMVYLQKENIIDESGMPKERFSAEFPKEGPSILRIQQVVRGDSAAYFCASSGGQETQYFGPGTRLLVL.